Listed below are T cell receptor beta chains from one sample, sequenced in a study of blood T cells in healthy people across ages. TCRdb used MiXCR to reprocess the 5' RACE reads, holding one entry per CDR3 protein. This table has 270,000 or so distinct CDR3 sequences, 27% appearing once. Sequences were obtained from blood. All receptors come from a woman between 65 and 79 years old in good health. Each CDR3 is given with its conserved first and last residue. The order of the fields is J gene, D gene, V gene, clone size, CDR3 DNA, CDR3 protein. The D gene is left open where the match is weak. The size entry is marked missing in some rows and otherwise reads once, few, many or a size class.

j_call: TRBJ2-3; d_call: TRBD1; v_call: TRBV2; clone_size: few; cdr3_nt: TGTGCCAGCAGTGAAGAGACAGGGGGAGCAGATACGCAGTATTTT; cdr3_aa: CASSEETGGADTQYF
j_call: TRBJ2-3; d_call: NA; v_call: TRBV7-2; clone_size: NA; cdr3_nt: TGTGCCAGCAGCCTAGGGTCTATCACAGATACGCAGTATTTT; cdr3_aa: CASSLGSITDTQYF
j_call: TRBJ2-1; d_call: NA; v_call: TRBV6-5; clone_size: NA; cdr3_nt: TGTGCCAGCAGTTACTCTAGGAATGAGCAGTTCTTC; cdr3_aa: CASSYSRNEQFF
j_call: TRBJ1-4; d_call: TRBD1; v_call: TRBV20-1; clone_size: NA; cdr3_nt: TGCAGTGCGAAACAGGGGTCCCAGGAAAAACTGTTTTTT; cdr3_aa: CSAKQGSQEKLFF
j_call: TRBJ1-5; d_call: NA; v_call: TRBV10-3; clone_size: NA; cdr3_nt: TGTGCCATCAGTGAGCGTCAGGGGATCTTTCAGCCCCAGCATTTT; cdr3_aa: CAISERQGIFQPQHF
j_call: TRBJ2-5; d_call: NA; v_call: TRBV28; clone_size: NA; cdr3_nt: TGTGCCAGCAGTTTATTGTTTGGGTTTAGGGGGGAGACCCAGTACTTC; cdr3_aa: CASSLLFGFRGETQYF
j_call: TRBJ2-5; d_call: TRBD2; v_call: TRBV29-1; clone_size: few; cdr3_nt: TGCAGCGTTGAAGGATATAGCGGGAGGGAGACCCAGTACTTC; cdr3_aa: CSVEGYSGRETQYF
j_call: TRBJ1-6; d_call: NA; v_call: TRBV5-1; clone_size: once; cdr3_nt: TGCGCCAGCAGCTGGGGAGGGGGGACGGAAAATTCACCCCTCCACTTT; cdr3_aa: CASSWGGGTENSPLHF
j_call: TRBJ2-5; d_call: TRBD2; v_call: TRBV7-9; clone_size: NA; cdr3_nt: TGTGCCGGCAGCTGGACCCGGGCGGGAGGAGAGACCCAGTACTTC; cdr3_aa: CAGSWTRAGGETQYF
j_call: TRBJ2-1; d_call: NA; v_call: TRBV2; clone_size: NA; cdr3_nt: TGTGCCAGCAGTGAAGTAGGAACAGGATTATACAATGAGCAGTTCTTC; cdr3_aa: CASSEVGTGLYNEQFF
j_call: TRBJ2-1; d_call: TRBD2; v_call: TRBV9; clone_size: NA; cdr3_nt: TGTGCCAGCAGCGTAGAGGGGACTAGTGTCTACAATGAGCAGTTCTTC; cdr3_aa: CASSVEGTSVYNEQFF
j_call: TRBJ1-1; d_call: TRBD1; v_call: TRBV5-1; clone_size: few; cdr3_nt: TGCGCCAGCAGCTTGGAACAGGGGCAAAGGGCTTTCTTT; cdr3_aa: CASSLEQGQRAFF
j_call: TRBJ1-1; d_call: NA; v_call: TRBV19; clone_size: NA; cdr3_nt: TGTGCCAGTAGTATTTTCGGTGTGAACACTGAAGCTTTCTTT; cdr3_aa: CASSIFGVNTEAFF
j_call: TRBJ2-5; d_call: TRBD1; v_call: TRBV12-3/TRBV12-4; clone_size: many; cdr3_nt: TGTGCCAGCAGGACAGGGTATCAAGAGACCCAGTACTTC; cdr3_aa: CASRTGYQETQYF
j_call: TRBJ2-3; d_call: TRBD2; v_call: TRBV4-1; clone_size: few; cdr3_nt: TGCGCCAGCAGCCAAACTAGCGGGAGGGCAACAGATACGCAGTATTTT; cdr3_aa: CASSQTSGRATDTQYF
j_call: TRBJ2-6; d_call: NA; v_call: TRBV5-1; clone_size: NA; cdr3_nt: TGCGCCAGCACCTTGGGGGGCACTATTCCTGGGGCCAACGTCCTGACTTTC; cdr3_aa: CASTLGGTIPGANVLTF
j_call: TRBJ1-2; d_call: NA; v_call: TRBV5-1; clone_size: few; cdr3_nt: TGCGCCAGCAGCTTGGGCCAGAGCGAGGGGGGCTACACCTTC; cdr3_aa: CASSLGQSEGGYTF
j_call: TRBJ2-1; d_call: NA; v_call: TRBV3-1; clone_size: few; cdr3_nt: TGTGCCAGCAGCCAAGATCAGGGGAGCCCTGAACCTTACAATGAGCAGTTCTTC; cdr3_aa: CASSQDQGSPEPYNEQFF
j_call: TRBJ2-7; d_call: TRBD2; v_call: TRBV11-2; clone_size: NA; cdr3_nt: TGTGCCAGCAGCTGGACTAGCGGGAGCGGTGGTGAGCAGTACTTC; cdr3_aa: CASSWTSGSGGEQYF
j_call: TRBJ2-6; d_call: NA; v_call: TRBV9; clone_size: few; cdr3_nt: TGTGCCAGCAGCGAGGCCCAGCCCGGGGCCAACGTCCTGACTTTC; cdr3_aa: CASSEAQPGANVLTF
j_call: TRBJ2-1; d_call: TRBD2; v_call: TRBV7-3; clone_size: NA; cdr3_nt: TGTGCCAGCAGCTCTGGACTAGCGGGAGGAGGCGAGCAGTTCTTC; cdr3_aa: CASSSGLAGGGEQFF
j_call: TRBJ2-1; d_call: TRBD2; v_call: TRBV5-1; clone_size: NA; cdr3_nt: TGCGCCAGCAGCTTCCGGGAGGGTTCAGGCAATGAGCAGTTCTTC; cdr3_aa: CASSFREGSGNEQFF
j_call: TRBJ2-7; d_call: NA; v_call: TRBV11-2; clone_size: few; cdr3_nt: TGTGCCAGCAGCTTATTGGGGGCTAGGTCCTACGAGCAGTACTTC; cdr3_aa: CASSLLGARSYEQYF
j_call: TRBJ2-1; d_call: NA; v_call: TRBV24-1; clone_size: NA; cdr3_nt: TGTGCCACCAGTGATTTGGGCAGAGGGTACAATGAGCAGTTCTTC; cdr3_aa: CATSDLGRGYNEQFF
j_call: TRBJ1-5; d_call: TRBD1; v_call: TRBV10-3; clone_size: NA; cdr3_nt: TGTGCCATCAGTGAGGGGACAGATCAGCCCCAGCATTTT; cdr3_aa: CAISEGTDQPQHF
j_call: TRBJ2-1; d_call: TRBD2; v_call: TRBV4-3; clone_size: NA; cdr3_nt: TGCGCCAGCAGCCAAGCCCTACTAGCGAGTGAATACAATGAGCAGTTCTTC; cdr3_aa: CASSQALLASEYNEQFF